Described below is a single T cell receptor (beta chain) sequence and its context. Its antigen is not identified. There are 16 residues in the CDR3. The V gene's germline CDR1 is LNHDA and CDR2 SQIVND (reference sequence). Trimming removed 1 base from V and 5 bases from J, with 18 bases in between. The data were taken from a study of PD-1 blockade in classical Hodgkin lymphoma. Study-wide points: Compared with baseline, CD4+ but not CD8+ TCR diversity had risen significantly by C4D1. Whatever underlies the repertoire differences (possibly disease activity or prior therapy) remains undefined.

There was relapse after autologous stem cell transplantation in every patient, and there was variation in brentuximab vedotin exposure. Patients had relapsed/refractory classical Hodgkin lymphoma with complete response, partial response or progressive disease as best response. Libraries were prepared by immunoSEQ multiplex PCR; TCRdb keeps only in-frame clonotypes and omits some of them. The sample lists around 25,000 clones, roughly three quarters occurring once. The source is a human donor with classical Hodgkin lymphoma. The genes are TRBV19 and TRBJ2-7; possibly TRBD1 for D (7 bases). This material consisted of peripheral blood mononuclear cells (PBMCs), taken at baseline. The CDR3 DNA is TGTGCCAGTAGTATAGGACAGGGAGGAGGGTTTGACGAGCAGTACTTC. This sequence encodes CASSIGQGGGFDEQYF.